The next 2 T cell receptor beta chains were all read from a single sample in a study of shared clonotypes between healthy human individuals. Assay: immunoSEQ multiplex PCR; the TCRdb copy retains only in-frame clones and omits some. The sample shows 2,500,000 or so clones, 85% to 95% of them seen only once. The sequenced sample was naive CD4+ T cells from PBMCs. Stated subset: CD45RA+ positively selected. Receptors were obtained from a man between 18 and 29 years old in good health. Some clones in this sample may be carry-over from other donors' samples.

This rearrangement joins TRBV28 to TRBJ1-4; 8 nucleotides align to TRBD1. Per the germline V gene, CDR1 is MDHEN and CDR2 is SYDVKM. The CDR3 spans 15 residues. After removal of 4 bases from V and 3 bases from J, the junction contained 4 bases not matched to a gene. CDR3 protein: CASSSSGQANEKLFF. For the CDR3, the DNA is TGTGCCAGCAGTTCCTCGGGACAGGCTAATGAAAAACTGTTTTTT.

The count of this clone is one. The chain uses TRBV10-1 and TRBJ2-3, with TRBD1 matching over 7 bases. V was clipped by 6 bases and J by 0 bases; unmatched bases: 0. Per the germline V gene, CDR1 is WNHNN and CDR2 is SYGVQD (reference sequence). The CDR3 sequence is 13 residues long. The CDR3 nucleotides are TGCGCCAGCAGAGGGGGCAGCACAGATACGCAGTATTTT. The encoded protein is CASRGGSTDTQYF.